Reported below is one TCR beta chain. As yet, its antigen is unknown. The germline V gene has CDR1 SGHDN and CDR2 FVKESK. V was clipped by 0 bases and J by 12 bases, with 12 bases between them. This CDR3 is 13 amino acids long. The sample originates from a study of T-cell reconstitution after alpha-beta-depleted transplantation in children. As it was prepared, the TCRbeta library received unique molecular identifiers. TCRdb redid the calling of the PCR reads with MiXCR, one entry per CDR3 protein. The profile shows approximately 800,000 distinct CDR3 sequences, about 16% of them singletons. The study's findings and limits: From newly produced T cells came most of the T-cell counts and diversity one year after transplant.

This sample comprised PBMCs, mostly from graft donor cells, obtained 360 days after TCRalphabeta/CD19-depleted stem cell transplant. This receptor was taken from a male patient younger than 18 who had a stem cell transplant for acute lymphoblastic leukemia, so the T cells may come from the graft donor. This chain links TRBV14 with TRBJ2-1; D gene unclear. The CDR3 loop reads CASSQDSLVGQFF. The CDR3 nucleotides read TGTGCCAGCAGCCAAGATAGTCTAGTAGGGCAGTTCTTC. Full variable domain (outside the CDR3, taken from reference TRBV14 and TRBJ2-1): EAGVTQFPSHSVIEKGQTVTLRCDPISGHDNLYWYRRVMGKEIKFLLHFVKESKQDESGMPNNRFLAERTGGTYSTLKVQPAELEDSGVYFCASSQDSLVGQFFGPGTRLTVL.